This T cell receptor beta chain was retrieved from a study of CD8+ T cells in alopecia areata. Study summary: The study gave tofacitinib for 6 to 18 months, then 6 months off drug.

The sequencing template was cDNA reverse transcribed from extracted RNA. TCRdb's table, derived via immunoSEQ multiplex PCR, lists solely in-frame clones and lacks some. The sample carries around 250,000 clones, roughly two thirds recorded once. V was shortened by 3 bases and J by 2 bases, with 11 bases between the two germline ends. CDR1 SGDLS and CDR2 YYNGEE come from the germline V gene. The CDR3 consists of 14 residues. This clonotype originated in a human donor with alopecia areata. The chain combines TRBV9 with TRBJ1-2; D gene uncertain. The sequencing here drew on CD4+ T cells sorted from blood, taken at week 0. The CDR3 sequence is CASSGQRKNYGYTF. The CDR3 nucleotides are TGTGCCAGCAGCGGGCAGCGAAAAAACTATGGCTACACCTTC.